Listed below are T cell receptor beta chains from one sample, sequenced in a study of T cells after posttransplantation cyclophosphamide. Only in-frame clones appear in the TCRdb table, and some are missing; sequencing was by immunoSEQ multiplex PCR. The profile covers 38,000 or so clones, none occurring a single time. The sequencing input was PBMCs. The receptors shown here come from a man aged 45 to 65 in good health, CMV-negative, and a related stem cell transplant donor. CDR3s include the opening cysteine and the closing phenylalanine or tryptophan.

J,V,CDR3
TRBJ2-5,TRBV29-1,CSVGEGYYQETQYF
TRBJ1-2,TRBV9,CASSGPGVNYGYTF
TRBJ1-5,TRBV7-9,CASSLSGGGNQPQHF
TRBJ2-3,TRBV9,CASSVQRFTDTQYF
TRBJ2-5,TRBV25-1,CASSEGTGGASQTQYF
TRBJ2-3,TRBV6-6,CASSPLGAGTDTQYF
TRBJ2-7,TRBV19,CASSIRDTRSYEQYF
TRBJ2-5,TRBV6-4,CASSGQGGETQYF
TRBJ2-5,TRBV4-2,CASSQGAGATKETQYF
TRBJ1-5,TRBV7-8,CASSLRDTYQPQHF
TRBJ2-2,TRBV18,CASSPLDHGVQNTGELFF
TRBJ2-6,TRBV30,CACSRDSGANVLTF
TRBJ1-2,TRBV20-1,CSAPRGGYTF
TRBJ2-1,TRBV5-1,CASSLVAGGRDEQFF
TRBJ2-1,TRBV27,CASSLWTSGGASDNEQFF
TRBJ1-2,TRBV29-1,CSVEAGQGGGYTF
TRBJ2-1,TRBV7-3,CASSLEAGVPYNEQFF
TRBJ1-3,TRBV7-9,CASSLARDRASDTIYF
TRBJ1-1,TRBV11-2,CASSVDRENTEAFF
TRBJ2-1,TRBV5-1,CASSLGPTGSYNEQFF
TRBJ2-2,TRBV19,CASSIGVLAGPNTGELFF
TRBJ1-1,TRBV7-9,CASNGQVNTEAFF
TRBJ1-3,TRBV7-2,CASSLAQDREYTIYF
TRBJ1-5,TRBV19,CASTLGSGLDQPQHF
TRBJ2-2,TRBV5-6,CASSFGRGYTGELFF
TRBJ1-5,TRBV6-6,CASSWTGPHNNQPQHF
TRBJ2-2,TRBV7-8,CASSLRPGLANTGELFF
TRBJ1-2,TRBV9,CASSATPGTGRDYTF
TRBJ2-7,TRBV5-1,CASSLEWGRNEQYF
TRBJ1-2,TRBV6-1,CASSEVQGARYTF
TRBJ2-3,TRBV4-1,CASTSGTGNRQPDTQYF
TRBJ2-5,TRBV7-2,CASSLASEETQYF
-,TRBV5-4,CASSLGDLPYEQYF
TRBJ1-1,TRBV30,CAWSVLENTEAFF
TRBJ2-2,TRBV5-8,CASSLAITGELFF
TRBJ2-3,TRBV6-1,CATRLDTDTQYF
TRBJ2-3,TRBV5-5,CASSGGGAFTDTQYF
TRBJ2-5,TRBV27,CASSFSGGKTQYF
TRBJ2-5,TRBV9,CASTLLDFPSETQYF
TRBJ2-3,TRBV9,CASSVDHGIADTQYF
TRBJ2-5,TRBV6-1,CASRDLAGGGETQYF
TRBJ1-1,TRBV9,CASSVGQGRGATEAFF
TRBJ2-3,TRBV29-1,CSVEDGGKDTQYF
TRBJ2-7,TRBV19,CASSITGAAYEQYF
TRBJ2-6,TRBV7-3,CASSTPAGSNPGANVLTF
TRBJ2-5,TRBV5-1,CASSLALGTQYF
TRBJ2-3,TRBV7-9,CASSPRGGRGTDTQYF
TRBJ2-3,TRBV9,CASSVEGSDTQYF
TRBJ1-1,TRBV6-6,CASRYSGGRLDGAFF
TRBJ2-1,TRBV27,CASSLSGLAGGSSYNEQFF
TRBJ2-7,TRBV5-5,CASSYDSRNKQHF
TRBJ2-5,TRBV19,CASSIRGEETQYF
TRBJ2-3,TRBV9,CASSVGLSTDTQYF
TRBJ2-5,TRBV4-3,CASSQILAGGETQYF
TRBJ1-5,TRBV4-2,CASSQEWDRASNQPQHF
TRBJ1-5,TRBV7-2,CASSPETGGAGLRQPQHF
TRBJ1-3,TRBV7-9,CASRTGMGRSGNTIYF
TRBJ2-7,TRBV7-9,CASSLGLGDLYEQYF
TRBJ2-2,TRBV6-1,CASSEGDTGELFF